This is a list of T cell receptor beta chains from one sample in a study of CD8+ T cells in alopecia areata. Sequencing used immunoSEQ multiplex PCR; TCRdb keeps in-frame clones, though not all of them. The table lists 200,000 or so clones, under 40% of them singletons. The specimen comprised CD4+ T cells sorted from blood, sampled at roughly week 30, from a patient treated with tofacitinib. The receptors derive from a human donor with alopecia areata. The CDR3 runs from the conserved cysteine through the conserved F or W. D genes are given only for firm matches. Clone size, where shown, is once, few, many, or a class for clones that have expanded.

>TRBJ2-3|TRBV5-1|.|.
CASSLELAVGDTQYF
TGCGCCAGCAGCTTGGAACTGGCAGTCGGGGATACGCAGTATTTT
>TRBJ2-5|TRBV9|.|.
CASSVAAGRETQYF
TGTGCCAGCAGCGTAGCGGCAGGGCGTGAGACCCAGTACTTC
>TRBJ1-6|TRBV30|few|.
CAWRAGNSPLHF
TGTGCCTGGAGGGCTGGAAACTCACCCCTCCACTTT
>TRBJ1-2|TRBV30|.|.
CAWKGPDFGTFLRGGYTF
TGTGCCTGGAAGGGGCCCGATTTCGGGACATTCCTAAGGGGTGGCTACACCTTC
>TRBJ2-7|TRBV18|many|TRBD2
CASSPLGGDSYEQYF
TGTGCCAGCTCACCCCTGGGGGGGGATTCCTACGAGCAGTACTTC
>TRBJ1-2|TRBV9|few|.
CASSVIQNYGYTF
TGTGCCAGCAGCGTAATACAGAACTATGGCTACACCTTC
>TRBJ2-2|TRBV7-2|.|TRBD2
CASSRTSGVNTGELFF
TGTGCCAGCAGCCGGACTAGCGGAGTCAACACCGGGGAGCTGTTTTTT
>TRBJ1-1|TRBV5-1|.|TRBD1
CASSHRSGQGAGEAFF
TGCGCCAGCAGCCACCGTTCGGGACAGGGGGCAGGTGAAGCTTTCTTT
>TRBJ1-1|TRBV4-2|few|.
CASSQTGEAFF
TGTGCCAGCAGCCAAACAGGGGAAGCTTTCTTT
>TRBJ1-1|TRBV19|few|TRBD1
CASSQETGRTEAFF
TGTGCCAGTAGTCAAGAGACAGGGAGGACTGAAGCTTTCTTT
>TRBJ1-2|TRBV30|.|.
CAWSVREGSYGYTF
TGTGCCTGGAGTGTACGAGAGGGCAGCTATGGCTACACCTTC
>TRBJ1-5|TRBV7-2|few|TRBD1
CASSTWGQGDQPQHF
TGTGCCAGCAGCACGTGGGGACAGGGTGATCAGCCCCAGCATTTT
>TRBJ2-4|TRBV5-1|few|.
CASSPDMYLAKNIQYF
TGCGCCAGCAGCCCTGACATGTATTTGGCCAAAAACATTCAGTACTTC
>TRBJ1-4|TRBV18|few|.
CASSPITPAHSSTTNEKLFF
TGTGCCAGCTCACCTATCACCCCGGCCCACAGTTCCACAACTAATGAAAAACTGTTTTTT
>TRBJ1-2|TRBV19|few|.
CASMTRQSYGYTF
TGTGCCAGTATGACCAGACAGTCCTATGGCTACACCTTC